This record covers a single TCR beta chain. Antigen specificity is unknown. One end of the junction does not line up with germline, which may come from a read error. Then a second PCR, running about 6 to 11 cycles, was carried out with a sample-barcoded 5' primer and a J-beta primer mix. Each CDR3 protein gets one entry after TCRdb re-called the 5' RACE reads with MiXCR. The sample has under 1 million distinct CDR3 sequences; more than 40% are singletons. No fewer than 5.5 micrograms of total RNA were isolated from every sample. The entry originates in a study of blood T cells in healthy people across ages. Study details: For every two T cells, template switching captured about one barcoded beta molecule.

General study points: As naive T cell percentage varied, TCR beta diversity correlated strongly with it.

The sample was blood. The TCR sequence derives from a man aged 60 to 69 in good health.

Here the CDR3 reads CSARDGQPRHF. For the CDR3, the DNA is TGCAGTGCTAGAGATGGACAGCCCCGGCATTTT. This sequence joins TRBV20-1 and TRBJ1-5; weak D call: TRBD1 (6 bases). CDR3 length: 11 residues. Looked up from germline, CDR1 is DFQATT and CDR2 is SNEGSKA (reference sequence).